This entry features one T cell receptor (gamma chain) sequence. This clone is deemed medium-sized (0.01 to 0.1%). The target of this receptor is not known. Within one base of it there is no much larger clone, and no base qualities were kept. The CDR3 numbers 15 residues from cysteine through phenylalanine. CDR3 DNA is the only sequence kept; it has 45 bases, read in frame from the first base. V and J are trimmed by 8 bases and 3 bases, and the gene matches miss 14 bases of the junction. The data were taken from a study of gamma delta lymphoproliferative disorders and STAT genes (dated by TCRdb to 2017 to 2018). Regarding the complete study: Gamma-chain libraries were prepared from at least 50 ng of genomic DNA using the LymphoTrack Dx TCRG Assay. Delta-chain libraries followed the EuroClonality-NGS working group standard operating procedure, because no corresponding Invivoscribe delta assay was available. Within a larger immunophenotypic and STAT-mutation study, TCR gamma and delta CDR3 repertoires were profiled by deep sequencing in Tgammadelta lymphoproliferative disease patients and healthy controls. A couple of gamma-chain samples and all delta-chain samples were sequenced twice to confirm results. Findings and caveats that apply to the study as a whole: Control T cells likely spanned varied maturation stages, while leukemic cells were skewed toward terminal effectors, potentially limiting patient-control comparisons. Almost every major gamma and delta clonotype in patients was public, meaning shared with at least one healthy donor, and only a couple of gamma clonotypes were private to disease. In whole-repertoire clustering, patient gamma repertoires grouped separately from healthy controls, whereas delta repertoires showed no separation between groups. The authors noted that NGS specificity may be reduced at low frequencies, so the public or private nature of leukemic clones needs confirmation.

In both library preparation methods, multiplex PCR was run with primers aimed at the conserved V and J regions of the TCR genes. The amplicons were purified, pooled and then sequenced on an Illumina MiSeq platform. In the source study's methods: MiXCR performed V(D)J alignment, clonotype assembly and translation, and VDJtools was used for functionality assessment and CDR3 repertoire analyses. CDR3 followed the IMGT definition, and analyses included only productive sequences that used functional genes, leaving out ORF genes and pseudogenes. Identical amino acid CDR3s of major clonotypes (frequency >=5%) were searched for across all patients and controls using a custom Python script. To compare clonotype frequencies between patients and controls, a one-sided non-parametric Wilcoxon test was applied. Clone calls in TCRdb were regenerated from the public reads with CATT, after which identical DNA sequences shared one row. TCRdb's processing, not the authors', yielded these V and J calls. The sample contains several thousand gamma-chain clones, around 6.5% of them found a single time. The ten biggest clones cover 30% to 35% of the sample.

TCR sequencing was performed on genomic DNA from peripheral blood mononuclear cells isolated from patients and controls. The control group, matched to the patients for age and sex, consisted of 23 healthy adult blood donors (around 12 males and about 11 females) with a median age of around 60 years. This receptor chain uses TRGV10 and TRGJ1 or TRGJ2. The J gene, not given by TCRdb, was assigned here from a germline match of the nucleotide sequence. TRGV10 qualifies as an ORF whose function is uncertain. Sequencing was performed on blood. The clonotype was recovered from a human donor in good health. The CDR3 amino acid sequence is: CAAWDYLLFYYKKLF. The nucleotides are TGTGCTGCGTGGGATTATCTCCTATTTTATTATAAGAAACTCTTT.